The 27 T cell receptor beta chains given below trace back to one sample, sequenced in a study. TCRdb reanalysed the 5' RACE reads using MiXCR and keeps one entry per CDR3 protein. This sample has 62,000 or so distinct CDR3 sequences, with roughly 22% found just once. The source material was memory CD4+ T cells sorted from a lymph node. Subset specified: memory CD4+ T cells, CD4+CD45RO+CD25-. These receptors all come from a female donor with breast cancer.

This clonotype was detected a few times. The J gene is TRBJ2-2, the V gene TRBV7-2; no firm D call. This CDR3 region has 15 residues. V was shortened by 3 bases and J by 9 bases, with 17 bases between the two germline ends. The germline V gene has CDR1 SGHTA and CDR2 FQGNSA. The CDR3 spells CASSFGLGVNWELFF. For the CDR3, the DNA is TGTGCCAGCAGCTTTGGGCTAGGAGTAAATTGGGAGCTGTTTTTT.

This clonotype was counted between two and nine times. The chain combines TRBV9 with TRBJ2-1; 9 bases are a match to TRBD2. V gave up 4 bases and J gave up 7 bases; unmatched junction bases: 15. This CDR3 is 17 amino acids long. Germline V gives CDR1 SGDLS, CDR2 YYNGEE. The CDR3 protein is CASSSKNWGGLANEQFF. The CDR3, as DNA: TGTGCCAGCAGCTCAAAAAATTGGGGGGGACTAGCAAATGAGCAGTTCTTC.

CDR3 in amino acids: CASSLMGRNTEAFF. DNA for the CDR3: TGTGCCAGCAGCTTAATGGGGCGGAACACTGAAGCTTTCTTT. The V call is TRBV7-2, the J call TRBJ1-1, with D maybe TRBD1 (5 bases). Per the germline V gene, CDR1 is SGHTA and CDR2 is FQGNSA. V lost 2 bases to trimming and J lost 1 base, with 8 bases between them. The CDR3 contains 14 residues.

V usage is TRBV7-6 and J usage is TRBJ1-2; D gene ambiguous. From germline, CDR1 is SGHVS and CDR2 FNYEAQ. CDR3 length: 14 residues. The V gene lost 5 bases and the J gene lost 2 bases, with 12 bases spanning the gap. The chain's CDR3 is CASSPREGNYGYTF. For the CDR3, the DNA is TGTGCCAGCAGCCCCCGGGAGGGAAACTATGGCTACACCTTC.

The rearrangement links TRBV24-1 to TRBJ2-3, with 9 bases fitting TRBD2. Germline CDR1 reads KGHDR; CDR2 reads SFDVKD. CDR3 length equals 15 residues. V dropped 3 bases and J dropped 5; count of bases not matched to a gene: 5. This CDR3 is CATSDVAGEGDTQYF. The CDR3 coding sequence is TGTGCCACCAGTGATGTAGCGGGAGAAGGAGATACGCAGTATTTT.

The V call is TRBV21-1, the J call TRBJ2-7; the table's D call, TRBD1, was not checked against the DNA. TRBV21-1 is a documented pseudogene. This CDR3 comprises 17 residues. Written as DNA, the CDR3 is TGTGCCAGCAGCAAAGGGGAGCCCCTGGGGACCACCTACGAGCAGTACTTC. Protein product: CASSKGEPLGTTYEQYF.

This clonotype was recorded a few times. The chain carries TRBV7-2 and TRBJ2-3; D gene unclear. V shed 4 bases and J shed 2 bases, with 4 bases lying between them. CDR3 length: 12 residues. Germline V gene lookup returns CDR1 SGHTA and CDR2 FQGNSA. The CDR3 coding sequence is TGTGCCAGCAGCTCCTACACAGATACGCAGTATTTT. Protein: CASSSYTDTQYF. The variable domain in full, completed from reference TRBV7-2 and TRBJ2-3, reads GAGVSQSPSNKVTEKGKDVELRCDPISGHTALYWYRQSLGQGLEFLIYFQGNSAPDKSGLPSDRFSAERTGGSVSTLTIQRTQQEDSAVYLCASSSYTDTQYFGPGTRLTVL.

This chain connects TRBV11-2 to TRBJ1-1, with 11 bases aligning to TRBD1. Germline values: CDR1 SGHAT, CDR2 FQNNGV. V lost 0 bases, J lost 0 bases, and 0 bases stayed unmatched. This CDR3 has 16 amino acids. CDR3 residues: CASSLEDRGLNTEAFF. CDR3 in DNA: TGTGCCAGCAGCTTAGAGGACAGGGGGCTGAACACTGAAGCTTTCTTT.

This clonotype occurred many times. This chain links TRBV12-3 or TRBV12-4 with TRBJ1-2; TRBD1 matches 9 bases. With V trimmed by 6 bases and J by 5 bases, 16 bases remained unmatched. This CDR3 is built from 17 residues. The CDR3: CASSGYHRGRYQYGYTF. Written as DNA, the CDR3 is TGTGCCAGCAGCGGTTACCACAGGGGGCGATACCAATATGGCTACACCTTC.

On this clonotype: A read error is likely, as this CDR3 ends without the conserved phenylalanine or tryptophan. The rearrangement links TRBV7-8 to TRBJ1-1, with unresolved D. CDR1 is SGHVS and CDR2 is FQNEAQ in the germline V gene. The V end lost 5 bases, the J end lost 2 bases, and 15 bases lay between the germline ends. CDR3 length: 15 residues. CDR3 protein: CASSPRVIVNTEAFL. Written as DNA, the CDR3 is TGTGCCAGCAGCCCTCGAGTGATAGTAAACACTGAAGCTTTCCTT.

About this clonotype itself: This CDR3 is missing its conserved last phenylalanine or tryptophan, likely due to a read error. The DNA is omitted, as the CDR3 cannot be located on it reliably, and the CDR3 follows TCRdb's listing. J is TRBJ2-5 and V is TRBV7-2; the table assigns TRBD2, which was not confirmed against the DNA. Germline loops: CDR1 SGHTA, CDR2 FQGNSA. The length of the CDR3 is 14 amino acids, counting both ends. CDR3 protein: CASSPTTSGRTQYS.

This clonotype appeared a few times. CDR3 nucleotides: TGCAGTGCTAGTCGGCAGACCGGGGAGCTGTTTTTT. Translated, it gives CSASRQTGELFF. The J gene is TRBJ2-2, the V gene TRBV20-1; D not resolved. V lost 3 bases to trimming and J lost 5 bases, with 7 bases between them. Germline-derived CDR1 and CDR2 are DFQATT and SNEGSKA (reference sequence). CDR3 length: 12 amino acids.

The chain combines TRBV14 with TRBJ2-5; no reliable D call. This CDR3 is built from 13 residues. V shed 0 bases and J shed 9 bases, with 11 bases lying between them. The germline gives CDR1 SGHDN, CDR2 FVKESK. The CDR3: CASSQDPEWAQYF. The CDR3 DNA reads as TGTGCCAGCAGCCAAGATCCAGAGTGGGCCCAGTACTTC.

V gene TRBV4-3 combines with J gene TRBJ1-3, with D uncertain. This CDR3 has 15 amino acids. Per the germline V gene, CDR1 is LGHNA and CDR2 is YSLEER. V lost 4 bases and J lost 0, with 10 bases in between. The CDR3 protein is CASSPGLDSGNTIYF. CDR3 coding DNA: TGCGCCAGCAGCCCTGGTCTAGACTCTGGAAACACCATATATTTT.

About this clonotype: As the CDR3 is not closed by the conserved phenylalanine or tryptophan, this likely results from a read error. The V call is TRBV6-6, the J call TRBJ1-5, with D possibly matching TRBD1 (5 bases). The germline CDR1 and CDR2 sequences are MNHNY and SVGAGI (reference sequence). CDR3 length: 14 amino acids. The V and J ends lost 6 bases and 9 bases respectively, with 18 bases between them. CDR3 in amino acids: CASRSTGVQSPQHS. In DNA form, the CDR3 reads TGTGCCAGCAGGTCCACAGGAGTCCAATCGCCCCAGCATTCT.

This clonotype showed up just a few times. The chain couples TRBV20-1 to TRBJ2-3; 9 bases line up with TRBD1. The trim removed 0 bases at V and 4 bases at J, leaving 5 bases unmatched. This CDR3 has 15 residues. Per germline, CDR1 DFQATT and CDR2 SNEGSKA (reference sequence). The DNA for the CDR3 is TGCAGTGCTAGAGATCCACAGGGGGCCGCAGATACGCAGTATTTT. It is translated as CSARDPQGAADTQYF.

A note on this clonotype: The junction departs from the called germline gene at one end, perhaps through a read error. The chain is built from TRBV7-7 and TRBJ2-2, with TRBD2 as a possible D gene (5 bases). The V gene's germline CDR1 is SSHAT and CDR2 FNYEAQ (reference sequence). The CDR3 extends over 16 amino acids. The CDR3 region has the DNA TGTGCTAGCAGCTTAGCGAGGGTGGCGAACGCCGGGGAGCTGTTTTTT. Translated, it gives CASSLARVANAGELFF.

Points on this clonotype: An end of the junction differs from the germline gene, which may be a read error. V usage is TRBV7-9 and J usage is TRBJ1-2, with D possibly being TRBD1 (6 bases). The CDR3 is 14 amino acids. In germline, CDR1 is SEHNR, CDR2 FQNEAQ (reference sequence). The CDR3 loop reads CASSRDTANYGHTF. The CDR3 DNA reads TGTGCCAGCAGCAGGGACACGGCTAACTATGGCCACACCTTC.

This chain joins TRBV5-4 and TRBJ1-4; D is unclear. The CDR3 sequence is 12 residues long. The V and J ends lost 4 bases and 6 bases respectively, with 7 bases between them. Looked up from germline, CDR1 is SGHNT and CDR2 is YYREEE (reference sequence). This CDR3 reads CASSASDEKLFF. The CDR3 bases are TGTGCCAGCAGCGCCTCGGATGAAAAACTGTTTTTT.

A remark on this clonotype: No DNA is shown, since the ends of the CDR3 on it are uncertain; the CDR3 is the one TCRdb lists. The CDR3 region is CASTDNYGYAFGSGTLYEQYF. This chain connects TRBV6-2 or TRBV6-3 to TRBJ2-7; TRBD1 is taken as the D call from the table, unchecked against the DNA. Counting both end residues, the CDR3 totals 21 amino acids. Germline-derived CDR1 and CDR2 are MNHEY and SVGEGT.

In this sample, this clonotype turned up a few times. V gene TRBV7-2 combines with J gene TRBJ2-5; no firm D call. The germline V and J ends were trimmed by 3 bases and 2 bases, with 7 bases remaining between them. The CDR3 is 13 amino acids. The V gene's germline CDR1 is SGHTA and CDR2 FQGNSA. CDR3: CASSFARQETQYF. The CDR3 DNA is TGTGCCAGCAGCTTTGCCAGGCAAGAGACCCAGTACTTC.

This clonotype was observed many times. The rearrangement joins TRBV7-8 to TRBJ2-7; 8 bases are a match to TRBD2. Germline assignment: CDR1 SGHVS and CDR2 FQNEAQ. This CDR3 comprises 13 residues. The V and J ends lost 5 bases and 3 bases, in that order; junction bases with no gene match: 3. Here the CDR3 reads CASSGGGNYEQYF. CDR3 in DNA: TGTGCCAGCAGCGGCGGGGGGAACTACGAGCAGTACTTC.

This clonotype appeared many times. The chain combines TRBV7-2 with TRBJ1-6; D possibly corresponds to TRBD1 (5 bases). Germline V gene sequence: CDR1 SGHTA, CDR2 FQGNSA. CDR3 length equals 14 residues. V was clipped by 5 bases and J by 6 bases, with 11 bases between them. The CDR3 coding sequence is TGTGCCAGCAGCCCGGACAAGGCTAATTCACCCCTCCACTTT. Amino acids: CASSPDKANSPLHF.

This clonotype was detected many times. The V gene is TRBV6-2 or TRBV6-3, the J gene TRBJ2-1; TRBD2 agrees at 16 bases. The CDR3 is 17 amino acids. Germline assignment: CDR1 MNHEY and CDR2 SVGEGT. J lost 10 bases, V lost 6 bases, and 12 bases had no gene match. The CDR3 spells CASRSIGTSGRAGEQFF. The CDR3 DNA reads TGTGCCAGCAGAAGTATCGGGACTAGCGGGAGGGCCGGAGAGCAGTTCTTC.

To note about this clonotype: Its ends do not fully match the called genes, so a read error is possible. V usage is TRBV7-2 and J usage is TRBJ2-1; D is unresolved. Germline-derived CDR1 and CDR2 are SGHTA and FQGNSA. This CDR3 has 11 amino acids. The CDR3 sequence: CASSPYDEQFF. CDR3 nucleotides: TGTGCCAGCAGCCCCTACGATGAGCAGTTCTTC.

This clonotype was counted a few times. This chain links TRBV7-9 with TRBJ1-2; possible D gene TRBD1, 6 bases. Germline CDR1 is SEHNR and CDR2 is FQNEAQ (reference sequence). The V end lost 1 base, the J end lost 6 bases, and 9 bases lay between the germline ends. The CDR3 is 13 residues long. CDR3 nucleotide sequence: TGTGCCAGCAGCTTAGAGGGGGAGGATGGCTACACCTTC. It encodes CASSLEGEDGYTF.

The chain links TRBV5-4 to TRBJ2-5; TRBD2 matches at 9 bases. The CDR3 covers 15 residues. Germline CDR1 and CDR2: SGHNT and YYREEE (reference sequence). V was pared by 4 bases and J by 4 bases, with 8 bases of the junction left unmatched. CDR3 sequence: CASSLSGSRVETQYF. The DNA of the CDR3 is TGTGCCAGCAGCCTTAGCGGGAGCCGGGTAGAGACCCAGTACTTC.